This T cell receptor beta chain was captured by sequencing in a study of T cells in Graves' hyperthyroidism and ophthalmopathy. CDR3 size: 18 residues. Germline V gene data show CDR1 as SGHNT and CDR2 as YENEEA. Amplified regions were TCR beta CDR3 sequences from RNA transcripts. A set of HTBI primers served as the primers for a first-round RT-PCR of the TCR CDR3. Using its own MiXCR run on the multiplex PCR reads, TCRdb lists one record per CDR3 protein. The table has around 380,000 distinct CDR3 sequences, roughly 13% seen once. As concerns this clonotype: Its antigen is not identified. At one boundary the junction diverges from the germline segment, which might be a read error.

Study-level results: Within blood appeared most thyroid clonotypes that had expanded above 0.001.

Material for sequencing was blood. This chain connects TRBV11-3 to TRBJ1-4, with 8 bases identical to TRBD1. This receptor was identified in a man aged 25-45 years with Graves' hyperthyroidism that later progressed to Graves' ophthalmopathy. The CDR3 is CASSPRTGSWATNETLFF. CDR3 DNA: TGTGCCAGCAGCCCCCGGACAGGGTCCTGGGCAACTAATGAAACACTGTTTTTT.